This TCR beta chain was observed in a study of blood T cell repertoires in COVID-19. Study summary: Some COVID-19 samples were acute and others convalescent; all came from the United States, Italy and Spain. From T cells, B-cell-depleted T cells, or PBMCs came the material, which was cDNA or gDNA.

Under the authors' procedure: The assay estimated nucleated cells by amplifying reference gene primers. Only in-frame clones appear in the TCRdb table, and some are missing; sequencing was by immunoSEQ multiplex PCR. From that table come the V and J calls and clone size; the DNA was used to work out D and trimming. This table has 210,000 or so clones, roughly 86% appearing once. Germline CDR1 reads LNHDA; CDR2 reads SQIVND (reference sequence). The CDR3 covers 13 residues. Between the trimmed V and J ends, which lost 5 bases and 7 bases, there was a span of 12 bases. The TCR originated in a woman aged 40 to 50 with acute or convalescent COVID-19. The V gene is TRBV19, the J gene TRBJ1-5; D unresolved. The sample consisted of peripheral blood. The CDR3 loop is CASSPQDGQPQHF. CDR3 coding DNA: TGTGCCAGTAGTCCGCAGGATGGACAGCCCCAGCATTTT.